A selection of T cell receptor beta chains follows, all from one sample in a study of metastatic and nonmetastatic thyroid tumors. Using MiXCR, TCRdb reanalyzed the PCR reads. The sample has under 25,000 clones; under 35% are singletons. Sequencing input: blood. The receptors shown here come from a female donor with papillary thyroid cancer or a benign thyroid nodule (not recorded which). Some clones in this sample may be carry-over from other donors' samples. CDR3s include the opening cysteine and the closing phenylalanine or tryptophan. The D gene is left open where the match is weak. Clone size is stated in some rows and not others, as once, few, many or a class when expanded.

TRBV6-5	TRBJ2-1	NA	few	CASSYRPPSGVYNEQFF	TGTGCCAGCAGTTATAGACCCCCCAGCGGCGTCTACAATGAGCAGTTCTTC
TRBV27	TRBJ2-3	NA	medium-sized	CASSLLPLTDTQYF	TGTGCCAGCAGTTTACTACCCCTCACAGATACGCAGTATTTT
TRBV5-1	TRBJ2-2	TRBD2	NA	CASSLLAGGPEGTGELFF	TGCGCCAGCAGCTTGCTAGCGGGAGGGCCGGAGGGCACCGGGGAGCTGTTTTTT
TRBV6-4	TRBJ2-2	NA	few	CASSDSYSTGELFF	TGTGCCAGCAGTGACTCATACTCCACCGGGGAGCTGTTTTTT
TRBV30	TRBJ2-6	NA	many	CAWSVLGDGANVLTF	TGTGCCTGGAGTGTTCTAGGGGATGGGGCCAACGTCCTGACTTTC
TRBV11-2	TRBJ2-3	NA	NA	CASSSGTYEGGTQYF	TGTGCCAGCAGCTCCGGGACTTACGAGGGGGGTACGCAGTATTTT
TRBV6-4	TRBJ2-6	NA	medium-sized	CASKGTGANVLTF	TGTGCCAGCAAGGGAACTGGGGCCAACGTCCTGACTTTC
TRBV11-3	TRBJ1-1	NA	once	CASSLYRTPSTEAFF	TGTGCCAGCAGCCTTTACAGGACTCCGAGCACTGAAGCTTTCTTT
TRBV4-3	TRBJ2-7	NA	many	CASSQGVGTYEQYF	TGCGCCAGCAGCCAAGGAGTTGGGACCTACGAGCAGTACTTC
TRBV6-1	TRBJ2-3	NA	medium-sized	CASSLPAYLTDTQYF	TGTGCCAGCAGCCTCCCGGCGTACCTAACAGATACGCAGTATTTT
TRBV27	TRBJ2-7	NA	medium-sized	CASSLRRAVDEQYF	TGTGCCAGCAGTTTGCGAAGGGCTGTCGACGAGCAGTACTTC
TRBV20-1	TRBJ2-1	NA	NA	CSASGTAPSSYNEQFF	TGCAGTGCTAGCGGGACCGCACCGAGCTCCTACAATGAGCAGTTCTTC
TRBV9	TRBJ2-1	TRBD2	NA	CASSSRTSTIHNEQFF	TGTGCCAGCAGCTCTAGGACTAGCACCATTCACAATGAGCAGTTCTTC
TRBV4-1	TRBJ1-1	NA	NA	CASSQDSGAGNTEAFF	TGCGCCAGCAGCCAAGATTCGGGGGCCGGAAACACTGAAGCTTTCTTT
TRBV18	TRBJ1-3	NA	many	CASSPSGSSGNTIYF	TGTGCCAGCTCACCATCGGGGAGCTCTGGAAACACCATATATTTT
TRBV6-1	TRBJ2-7	NA	few	CASSPRSPPYEQYF	TGTGCCAGCAGTCCCCGGTCCCCACCCTACGAGCAGTACTTC
TRBV5-1	TRBJ1-5	TRBD1	once	CASSAGTEDNQHQHF	TGCGCCAGCAGCGCCGGGACAGAAGACAATCAGCACCAGCATTTT
TRBV4-1	TRBJ1-1	TRBD1	many	CASSQQQGASTEAFF	TGCGCCAGCAGCCAACAGCAGGGGGCAAGCACTGAAGCTTTCTTT
TRBV6-1	TRBJ1-5	NA	few	CASSLGSAQHF	TGTGCCAGCAGTCTAGGGTCTGCCCAGCATTTT
TRBV12-5	TRBJ2-3	TRBD2	many	CASSRGVSGLSTDTQYF	TGTGCTAGTAGCCGGGGGGTTAGCGGGCTGAGCACAGATACGCAGTATTTT
TRBV4-1	TRBJ1-2	NA	NA	CASSQRQVPGVYGYTF	TGCGCCAGCAGCCAGCGACAGGTCCCAGGCGTCTATGGCTACACCTTC
TRBV6-1	TRBJ1-1	NA	medium-sized	CASSQKTAMNTEAFF	TGTGCCAGCAGTCAAAAGACAGCCATGAACACTGAAGCTTTCTTT
TRBV3-1	TRBJ1-2	NA	many	CASSQGAAGYTF	TGTGCCAGCAGCCAGGGGGCTGCTGGCTACACCTTC
TRBV3-1	TRBJ2-1	TRBD1	many	CASSQEWDRSKTYNEQFF	TGTGCCAGCAGCCAAGAATGGGACAGGAGTAAGACCTACAATGAGCAGTTCTTC
TRBV10-3	TRBJ2-7	TRBD1	few	CAISEQGNYEQYF	TGTGCCATCAGTGAACAGGGGAACTACGAGCAGTACTTC
TRBV6-5	TRBJ1-2	TRBD1	medium-sized	CASSYWRQGTYGYTF	TGTGCCAGCAGTTACTGGAGACAGGGGACCTATGGCTACACCTTC
TRBV6-5	TRBJ1-2	NA	few	CASSYSGGGYGYTF	TGTGCCAGCAGTTACTCGGGAGGGGGCTATGGCTACACCTTC
TRBV10-3	TRBJ1-1	NA	medium-sized	CAIKGEKFNTEAFF	TGTGCCATCAAGGGGGAGAAATTTAACACTGAAGCTTTCTTT
TRBV15	TRBJ1-2	NA	NA	CATSRLYTLSRCYGYTF	TGTGCCACCAGCAGACTGTACACCCTCTCCCGGTGCTATGGCTACACCTTC
TRBV6-1	TRBJ1-3	NA	NA	CASSPTGRSGNTIYF	TGTGCCAGCAGTCCGACTGGGAGGTCTGGAAACACCATATATTTT
TRBV7-4	TRBJ1-5	TRBD1	NA	CASSLEQGISLPQHF	TGTGCCAGCAGCTTAGAACAGGGGATTAGTCTGCCCCAGCATTTT